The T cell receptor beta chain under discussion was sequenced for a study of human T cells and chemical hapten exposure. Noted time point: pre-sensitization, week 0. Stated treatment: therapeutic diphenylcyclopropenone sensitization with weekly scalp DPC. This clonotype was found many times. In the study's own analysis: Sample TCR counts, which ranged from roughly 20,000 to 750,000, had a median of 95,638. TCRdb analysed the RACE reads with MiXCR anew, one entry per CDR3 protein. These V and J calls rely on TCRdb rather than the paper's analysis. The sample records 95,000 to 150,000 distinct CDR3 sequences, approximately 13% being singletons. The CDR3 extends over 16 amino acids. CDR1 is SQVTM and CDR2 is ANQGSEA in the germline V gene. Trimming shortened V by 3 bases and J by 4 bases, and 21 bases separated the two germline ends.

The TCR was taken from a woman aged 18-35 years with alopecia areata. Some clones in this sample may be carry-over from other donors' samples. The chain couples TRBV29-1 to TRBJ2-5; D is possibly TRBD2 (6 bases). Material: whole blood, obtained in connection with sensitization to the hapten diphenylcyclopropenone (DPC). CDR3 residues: CSVDPGALHLSETQYF. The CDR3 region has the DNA TGCAGCGTTGATCCGGGAGCCCTCCATTTGTCAGAGACCCAGTACTTC.